The present T cell receptor beta chain was sequenced within a study of regulatory T cells in long-lasting Graves disease. Study outcomes and limitations: Favored usage of TRBV28, TRBJ1-2 and TRBJ2-5 was recorded in persistent disease.

Arm-PCR of CDR3 regions with iRepertoire HTBI primers generated TCR beta libraries. A single record per CDR3 protein comes from TCRdb applying MiXCR to the multiplex PCR reads. The sample holds over 500,000 distinct CDR3 sequences, about 15% seen once. This CDR3 is 15 amino acids long. Between the trimmed V and J ends, which lost 5 bases and 4 bases, there was a span of 14 bases. Germline CDR1 is SGHTA and CDR2 is FQGNSA. With respect to this clonotype: Its antigen remains unidentified.

The sample's time point: newly diagnosed GD, antithyroid drugs for less than 3 months. The TCR library was made from RNA that had been extracted from PBMCs in TRIzol. The data were also submitted as part of a second study, on T cells in Graves' hyperthyroidism and ophthalmopathy.

The source material was peripheral blood mononuclear cells (PBMCs), sampled at new diagnosis, from a patient treated with antithyroid drugs. This TCR was sampled from a woman in her 30s with Graves disease. The chain carries TRBV7-2 and TRBJ2-2; a weak D match, TRBD2 (5 bases). CDR3 in amino acids: CASSGRPGGTGELFF. DNA of the CDR3: TGTGCCAGCAGCGGGAGACCGGGCGGCACCGGGGAGCTGTTTTTT.